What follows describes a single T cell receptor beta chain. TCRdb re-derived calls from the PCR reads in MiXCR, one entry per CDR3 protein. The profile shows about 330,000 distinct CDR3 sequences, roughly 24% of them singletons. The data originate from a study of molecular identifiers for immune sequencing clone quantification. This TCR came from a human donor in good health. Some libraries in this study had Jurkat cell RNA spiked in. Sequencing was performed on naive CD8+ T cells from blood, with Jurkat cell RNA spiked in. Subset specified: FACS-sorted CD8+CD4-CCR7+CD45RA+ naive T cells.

The CDR3 nucleotides read TGTGCCAGCAGTCGACTTAGCGGGAGCTTAGTCACCGGGGAGCTGTTTTTT. This translates into CASSRLSGSLVTGELFF. The V gene is TRBV28, the J gene TRBJ2-2, with 9 nucleotides matching TRBD2. Germline V gives CDR1 MDHEN, CDR2 SYDVKM. CDR3 length: 17 amino acids. The junction had 11 bases not matched to a gene; V was cut back by 5 bases and J by 4 bases.